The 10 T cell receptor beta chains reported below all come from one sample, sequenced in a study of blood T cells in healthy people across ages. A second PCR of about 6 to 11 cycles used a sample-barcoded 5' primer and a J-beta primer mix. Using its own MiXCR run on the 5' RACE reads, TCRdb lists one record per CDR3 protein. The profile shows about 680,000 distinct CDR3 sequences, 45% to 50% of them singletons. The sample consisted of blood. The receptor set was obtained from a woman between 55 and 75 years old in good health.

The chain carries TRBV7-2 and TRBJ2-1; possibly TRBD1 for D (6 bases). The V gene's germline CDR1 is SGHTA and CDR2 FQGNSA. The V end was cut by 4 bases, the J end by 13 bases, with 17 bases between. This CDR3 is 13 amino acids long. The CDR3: CASSYGGQETQFF. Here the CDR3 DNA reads TGTGCCAGCAGCTATGGGGGCCAAGAGACCCAGTTCTTC.

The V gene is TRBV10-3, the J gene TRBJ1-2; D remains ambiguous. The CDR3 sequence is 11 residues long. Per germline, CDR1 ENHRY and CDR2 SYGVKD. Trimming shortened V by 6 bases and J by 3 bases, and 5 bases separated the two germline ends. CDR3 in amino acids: CAISAHYGYTF. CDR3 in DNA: TGTGCCATCAGCGCACACTATGGCTACACCTTC.

Here the CDR3 DNA reads TGTGCCAGCAGTTACCGAGCGGGAGTTGTGAATGAGCAGTTCTTC. Encoded protein: CASSYRAGVVNEQFF. The V gene is TRBV6-2 or TRBV6-3, the J gene TRBJ2-1; 8 bases align to TRBD2. The trim removed 2 bases at V and 7 bases at J, leaving 7 bases unmatched. Germline V gene lookup returns CDR1 MNHEY and CDR2 SVGEGT. This CDR3 contains 15 residues.

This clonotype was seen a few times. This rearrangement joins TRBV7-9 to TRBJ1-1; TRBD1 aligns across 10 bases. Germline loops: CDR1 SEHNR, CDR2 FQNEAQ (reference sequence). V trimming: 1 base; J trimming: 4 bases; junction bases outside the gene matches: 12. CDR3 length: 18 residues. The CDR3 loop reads CASSLVYRDRGFGTEAFF. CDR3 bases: TGTGCCAGCAGCTTAGTGTACAGGGACAGGGGATTTGGCACTGAAGCTTTCTTT.

Here the CDR3 DNA reads TGCAGTGCTAGAGATAAGGGGGCAGGTGGGGAGCTGTTTTTT. Residues: CSARDKGAGGELFF. The V call is TRBV20-1, the J call TRBJ2-2, with 7 bases matching TRBD1. The germline gives CDR1 DFQATT, CDR2 SNEGSKA (reference sequence). The CDR3 runs 14 residues. Unmatched junction bases numbered 6, after V lost 0 bases and J lost 8 bases.

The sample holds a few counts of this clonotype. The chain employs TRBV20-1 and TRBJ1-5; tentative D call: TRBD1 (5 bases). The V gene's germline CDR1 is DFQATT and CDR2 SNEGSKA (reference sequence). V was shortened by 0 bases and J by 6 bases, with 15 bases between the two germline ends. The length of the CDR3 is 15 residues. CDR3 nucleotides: TGCAGTGCTAGAGATCGTGGGCAGGGTCTTCAGCCCCAGCATTTT. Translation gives CSARDRGQGLQPQHF.

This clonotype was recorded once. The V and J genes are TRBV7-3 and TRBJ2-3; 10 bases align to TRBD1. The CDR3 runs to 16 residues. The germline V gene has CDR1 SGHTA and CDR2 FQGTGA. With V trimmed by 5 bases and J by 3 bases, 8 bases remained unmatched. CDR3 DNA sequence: TGTGCCAGCAGCCTCCGGACAGGGGGTGAGACAGATACGCAGTATTTT. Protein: CASSLRTGGETDTQYF. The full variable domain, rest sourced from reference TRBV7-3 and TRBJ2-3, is GAGVSQTPSNKVTEKGKYVELRCDPISGHTALYWYRQSLGQGPEFLIYFQGTGAADDSGLPNDRFFAVRPEGSVSTLKIQRTERGDSAVYLCASSLRTGGETDTQYFGPGTRLTVL.

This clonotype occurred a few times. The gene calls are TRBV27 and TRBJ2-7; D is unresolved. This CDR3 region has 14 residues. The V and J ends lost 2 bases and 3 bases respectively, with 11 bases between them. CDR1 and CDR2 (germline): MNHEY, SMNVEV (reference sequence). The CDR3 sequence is CASSLSTKGYEQYF. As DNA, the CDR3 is TGTGCCAGCAGTTTAAGTACCAAAGGCTACGAGCAGTACTTC.

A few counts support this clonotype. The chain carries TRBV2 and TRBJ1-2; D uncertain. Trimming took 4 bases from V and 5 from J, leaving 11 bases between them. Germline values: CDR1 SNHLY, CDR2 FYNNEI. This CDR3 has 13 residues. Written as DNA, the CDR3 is TGTGCCAGCAGTGTGGTGGAGTCTTATGGCTACACCTTC. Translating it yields CASSVVESYGYTF. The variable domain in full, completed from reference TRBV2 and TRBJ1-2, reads EPEVTQTPSHQVTQMGQEVILRCVPISNHLYFYWYRQILGQKVEFLVSFYNNEISEKSEIFDDQFSVERPDGSNFTLKIRSTKLEDSAMYFCASSVVESYGYTFGSGTRLTVV.

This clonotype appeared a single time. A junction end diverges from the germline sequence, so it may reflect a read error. CDR3 in DNA: TGCGCCGGCAGCTCGCTAGCGGGAGGGACCGGGGAGCTGTTTTTT. Its translation is CAGSSLAGGTGELFF. The chain combines TRBV5-1 with TRBJ2-2, with 12 bases lining up with TRBD2. Germline V CDR1 and CDR2: SGHRS, YFSETQ. This CDR3 has 15 residues.